This TCR beta chain is from a study of CD8+CD57+ T cells in acquired aplastic anemia. Study-wide context: The average for DNA from sorted CD4+ and CD8+ cells was 3.2 ug.

Study conclusions and caveats: Common to patients and controls were twenty-nine CD8+ CDR3 sequences. CD8+ Simpson's diversity in patients was not significantly different from that in controls.

For this clonotype: Its specificity is unknown.

Genomic DNA, the template, was used for profiling of the TCR beta VDJ and CDR3. One entry per CDR3 protein results from TCRdb running MiXCR on the reads. The sample has 250,000 to 300,000 distinct CDR3 sequences; 56% are singletons. Selection for sequencing was limited to patients who had shown CD8+CD57+ cell expansion by flow cytometry. Everyone among the patients had severe acquired aplastic anemia. V was clipped by 5 bases and J by 8 bases, with 12 bases between them. Germline V gene data show CDR1 as MNHGY and CDR2 as SVAAGI. This CDR3 comprises 12 residues. This sequence originates from a human donor with aplastic anemia. The specimen was sorted CD4+, CD8+, or CD8+CD57+ T cells (not recorded which) from PBMCs. V and J are TRBV6-9 and TRBJ1-1; perhaps TRBD1 as D (5 bases). The CDR3 spells CASSEAGPEAFF. The CDR3 DNA follows: TGTGCCAGCAGTGAAGCGGGGCCAGAAGCTTTCTTT.